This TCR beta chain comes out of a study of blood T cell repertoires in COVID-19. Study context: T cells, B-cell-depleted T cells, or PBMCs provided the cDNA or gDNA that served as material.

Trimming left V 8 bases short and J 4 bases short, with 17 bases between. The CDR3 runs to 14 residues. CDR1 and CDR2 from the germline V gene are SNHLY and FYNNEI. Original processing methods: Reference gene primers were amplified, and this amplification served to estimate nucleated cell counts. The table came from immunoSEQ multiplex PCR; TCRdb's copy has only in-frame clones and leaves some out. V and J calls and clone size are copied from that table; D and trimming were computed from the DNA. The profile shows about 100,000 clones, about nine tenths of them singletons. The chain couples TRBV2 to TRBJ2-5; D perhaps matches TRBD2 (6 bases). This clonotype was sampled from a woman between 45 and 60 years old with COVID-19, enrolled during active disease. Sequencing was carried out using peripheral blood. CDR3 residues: CASLLGGGLETQYF. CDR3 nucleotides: TGTGCCAGCTTACTGGGGGGAGGTTTAGAGACCCAGTACTTC.